The rows below give T cell receptor beta chains drawn from one sample of a study of identical twins. TCRdb re-called the 5' RACE reads with MiXCR, one entry per CDR3 protein. The table includes about 460,000 distinct CDR3 sequences, 12% to 15% detected once. These same records also appear under a second study, on yellow fever vaccine responses in identical twins.

The material sequenced was CD4+ T cells sorted from blood. The source is a woman aged 18-29 years in good health. CDR3s include the opening cysteine and the closing phenylalanine or tryptophan. A D gene is named only where the DNA matches it firmly. Clone size is shown for a subset of rows, as once, few, many or a class of expanded clone.

abundance	v_gene	j_gene	d_gene	CDR3aa	CDR3nt
-	TRBV25-1	TRBJ2-7	-	CASSESWAHEQYF	TGTGCCAGCAGTGAGAGCTGGGCCCACGAGCAGTACTTC
few	TRBV7-9	TRBJ2-7	-	CASSLNTGEQYF	TGTGCCAGCAGCTTAAACACGGGCGAGCAGTACTTC
few	TRBV28	TRBJ1-4	-	CASTQTRPADKKLFF	TGTGCCAGCACACAAACCCGCCCTGCTGACAAAAAACTGTTTTTT
few	TRBV19	TRBJ1-1	-	CASSIDRSLRATEAFF	TGTGCCAGTAGTATAGATCGGTCACTTCGAGCCACTGAAGCTTTCTTT
few	TRBV10-2	TRBJ2-7	TRBD2	CASSEHQGLAGSLEQYF	TGCGCCAGCAGTGAGCACCAAGGACTAGCGGGATCCCTCGAGCAGTACTTC
-	TRBV3-1	TRBJ2-1	-	CASSRISGSYNEQFF	TGTGCCAGCAGCCGAATTTCGGGTTCCTACAATGAGCAGTTCTTC
-	TRBV20-1	TRBJ2-2	TRBD1	CSARGTGTVGELFF	TGCAGTGCTAGGGGGACAGGGACGGTCGGGGAGCTGTTTTTT
-	TRBV7-9	TRBJ2-1	-	CASSLAGGQKGYNEQFF	TGTGCCAGCAGCTTAGCGGGGGGGCAGAAAGGGTACAATGAGCAGTTCTTC
few	TRBV24-1	TRBJ2-5	-	CATSDFFQGQETQYF	TGTGCCACCAGTGATTTTTTCCAGGGTCAAGAGACCCAGTACTTC
-	TRBV10-2	TRBJ2-6	-	CASRLDRTGANVLTF	TGCGCCAGCAGACTGGACAGAACTGGGGCCAACGTCCTGACTTTC
few	TRBV5-1	TRBJ1-4	-	CASSSGTGINEKLFF	TGCGCCAGCAGCTCGGGCACAGGGATTAATGAAAAACTGTTTTTT
-	TRBV5-1	TRBJ2-1	-	CASSLVSGEMREQFF	TGCGCCAGCAGCTTGGTCAGCGGCGAGATGCGTGAGCAGTTCTTC
few	TRBV12-3/TRBV12-4	TRBJ2-1	TRBD1	CASSFGPGQGFFDEQFF	TGTGCCAGCAGTTTCGGGCCGGGACAGGGGTTCTTCGATGAGCAGTTCTTC
few	TRBV18	TRBJ2-7	-	CASSPKDGTYEQYF	TGTGCCAGCTCACCAAAGGACGGAACCTACGAGCAGTACTTC
many	TRBV12-3/TRBV12-4	TRBJ2-5	-	CASSLIRFQETQYF	TGTGCCAGCAGTTTAATACGTTTCCAAGAGACCCAGTACTTC
few	TRBV2	TRBJ1-1	TRBD1	CAGQVNTEAFF	TGTGCCGGACAGGTGAACACTGAAGCTTTCTTT
-	TRBV15	TRBJ2-7	TRBD1	CATSVQGQGYEQYF	TGTGCCACCAGCGTCCAAGGACAGGGTTACGAGCAGTACTTC
-	TRBV6-5	TRBJ2-2	TRBD1	CASSYAQGHANTGELFF	TGTGCCAGCAGTTACGCACAGGGGCACGCGAACACCGGGGAGCTGTTTTTT
few	TRBV3-1	TRBJ1-1	-	CASSQAARVNTEAFF	TGTGCCAGCAGCCAAGCGGCCAGGGTGAACACTGAAGCTTTCTTT
-	TRBV3-1	TRBJ2-3	TRBD2	CASSRSGTGGTDTQYF	TGTGCCAGCAGTCGATCCGGGACGGGAGGAACAGATACGCAGTATTTT
-	TRBV7-9	TRBJ2-1	-	CASSLPSGREQFF	TGTGCCAGCAGCTTACCGTCCGGTCGTGAGCAGTTCTTC
few	TRBV20-1	TRBJ2-3	-	CSAKAVPDTQYF	TGCAGTGCTAAGGCGGTCCCAGATACGCAGTATTTT
-	TRBV7-2	TRBJ2-3	TRBD1	CASRRSWTGPTDTQYF	TGTGCCAGCAGGCGAAGTTGGACAGGTCCCACAGATACGCAGTATTTT
-	TRBV2	TRBJ2-5	-	CASSEQGNQETQYF	TGTGCCAGCAGTGAACAGGGGAACCAAGAGACCCAGTACTTC
-	TRBV7-9	TRBJ2-2	-	CASSLGAGPGELFF	TGTGCCAGCAGCTTAGGGGCTGGCCCCGGGGAGCTGTTTTTT
-	TRBV27	TRBJ2-1	TRBD2	CASSLSGLVEFF	TGTGCCAGCAGTTTATCGGGACTAGTGGAGTTCTTC
few	TRBV7-9	TRBJ2-5	TRBD1	CASSLPGQGLETQYF	TGTGCCAGCAGCTTACCGGGACAGGGCCTAGAGACCCAGTACTTC
-	TRBV20-1	TRBJ2-4	-	CSAIMGGAAKNIQYF	TGCAGTGCTATTATGGGGGGTGCTGCCAAAAACATTCAGTACTTC
many	TRBV15	TRBJ2-1	-	CATSRDFNEQFF	TGTGCCACCAGCAGAGATTTCAATGAGCAGTTCTTC
few	TRBV20-1	TRBJ2-7	TRBD1	CSASRTTGGSYEQYF	TGCAGTGCCAGCCGCACGACAGGGGGTTCCTACGAGCAGTACTTC
-	TRBV11-2	TRBJ2-1	TRBD2	CASSLVAGLAGGWRNEQFF	TGTGCCAGCAGCTTAGTGGCGGGACTAGCGGGAGGGTGGCGTAATGAGCAGTTCTTC
-	TRBV6-1	TRBJ2-1	TRBD2	CASRTTSGRNSYNEQFF	TGTGCCAGCAGAACTACTAGCGGGAGAAACTCCTACAATGAGCAGTTCTTC
-	TRBV5-5	TRBJ2-7	-	CASSREPGGEQYF	TGTGCCAGCAGTCGGGAGCCGGGTGGCGAGCAGTACTTC
few	TRBV9	TRBJ2-3	TRBD2	CASSVAGGGGTDTQYF	TGTGCCAGCAGCGTAGCGGGCGGGGGGGGCACAGATACGCAGTATTTT
many	TRBV21-1	TRBJ2-5	-	CASRPAGVAGGSWETQYF	-
few	TRBV9	TRBJ2-2	TRBD1	CASSEGTGRRAGELFF	TGTGCCAGCAGCGAGGGGACAGGGCGGAGGGCCGGGGAGCTGTTTTTT
few	TRBV20-1	TRBJ2-1	TRBD2	CSARVFRRGVYNEQFF	TGCAGTGCTAGAGTTTTTCGACGGGGGGTGTACAATGAGCAGTTCTTC
-	TRBV28	TRBJ2-3	TRBD2	CASSSGTSGVTDTQYF	TGTGCCAGCAGTTCTGGGACTAGCGGGGTCACAGATACGCAGTATTTT
few	TRBV12-3/TRBV12-4	TRBJ1-3	TRBD1	CASSAGGLSGNTIYF	TGTGCCAGCAGTGCAGGGGGTCTCTCTGGAAACACCATATATTTT
-	TRBV6-1	TRBJ2-3	-	CASSQGKSTDTQYF	TGTGCCAGCAGTCAGGGAAAAAGCACAGATACGCAGTATTTT
few	TRBV21-1	TRBJ2-1	-	CASIRGRAISNEQFF	TGTGCCAGCATCAGAGGCAGGGCAATATCCAATGAGCAGTTCTTC
-	TRBV12-3/TRBV12-4	TRBJ2-3	TRBD2	CASTPRASGNTDTQYF	TGTGCCAGCACCCCCAGAGCTAGCGGGAACACAGATACGCAGTATTTT
many	TRBV5-1	TRBJ2-7	-	CASSLQGGSYEQYF	TGCGCCAGCAGCTTGCAGGGAGGCTCCTACGAGCAGTACTTC
many	TRBV4-2	TRBJ2-7	-	CASSGRSSYEQYF	TGTGCCAGCAGTGGGAGGAGCTCCTACGAGCAGTACTTC
few	TRBV29-1	TRBJ2-1	TRBD2	CSGGGYNEQFF	TGCAGCGGCGGGGGATACAATGAGCAGTTCTTC
few	TRBV7-2	TRBJ2-7	TRBD1	CASSLPGQGARYEQYF	TGTGCCAGCAGCCTCCCGGGACAGGGGGCACGGTACGAGCAGTACTTC
few	TRBV4-3	TRBJ2-5	TRBD2	CASSQEWSSGRDQETQYF	TGCGCCAGCAGCCAAGAGTGGAGTAGCGGGAGGGATCAAGAGACCCAGTACTTC
many	TRBV29-1	TRBJ1-6	-	CSVAGPRGSPLHF	TGCAGCGTTGCGGGACCAAGGGGTTCACCCCTCCACTTT
-	TRBV5-1	TRBJ2-1	-	CASSLGGGPNEQFF	TGCGCCAGCAGCTTAGGAGGGGGTCCAAATGAGCAGTTCTTC
-	TRBV12-3/TRBV12-4	TRBJ2-1	-	CASTVGNEQFF	TGTGCCAGCACTGTGGGGAATGAGCAGTTCTTC
-	TRBV15	TRBJ2-7	TRBD2	CATSRDSVSGRTNEQYF	TGTGCCACCAGCAGAGATAGTGTCAGCGGGAGGACGAACGAGCAGTACTTC
-	TRBV19	TRBJ2-7	TRBD1	CASSTTGIHEQYF	TGTGCCAGTAGTACGACAGGGATTCACGAGCAGTACTTC
-	TRBV7-2	TRBJ2-3	TRBD2	CASSELAGYDTQYF	TGTGCCAGCAGCGAGCTAGCGGGCTACGATACGCAGTATTTT
-	TRBV6-1	TRBJ2-6	-	CASLLSGANVLTF	TGTGCCAGCTTGCTCTCTGGGGCCAACGTCCTGACTTTC
-	TRBV18	TRBJ2-3	TRBD1	CASSQTGEGTQYF	TGTGCCAGCTCACAAACAGGGGAAGGTACGCAGTATTTT
-	TRBV7-2	TRBJ2-1	TRBD2	CASSLGGPSGSYNEQFF	TGTGCCAGCAGCTTAGGAGGGCCTAGCGGTTCCTACAATGAGCAGTTCTTC